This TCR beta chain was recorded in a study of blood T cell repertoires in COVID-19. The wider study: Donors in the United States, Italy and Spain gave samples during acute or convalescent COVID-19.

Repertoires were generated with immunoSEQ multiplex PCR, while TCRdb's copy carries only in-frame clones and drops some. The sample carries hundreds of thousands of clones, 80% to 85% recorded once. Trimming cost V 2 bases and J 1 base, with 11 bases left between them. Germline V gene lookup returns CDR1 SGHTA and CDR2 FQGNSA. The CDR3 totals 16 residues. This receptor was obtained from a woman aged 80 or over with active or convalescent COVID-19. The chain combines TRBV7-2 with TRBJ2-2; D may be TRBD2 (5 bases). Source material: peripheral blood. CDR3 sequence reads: CASSLFAGGNTGELFF. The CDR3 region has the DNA TGTGCCAGCAGCTTATTCGCAGGAGGGAACACCGGGGAGCTGTTTTTT.